Described below is a single TCR beta chain sequence and its context. This clonotype was seen repeatedly, ten times or more. Which antigen it targets is not known. No base quality information exists; no much larger clone differs at one position. The patients picked for sequencing were ones in whom flow cytometry had shown an expansion of CD8+CD57+ cells. Every patient had severe acquired aplastic anemia, diagnosed using the International Study of Aplastic Anemia and Agranulocytosis and Camitta criteria. Patients had received no therapy at the time of blood sampling. TCR repertoires of sorted CD4+ and CD8+ blood T cells from severe aplastic anemia patients and healthy subjects were deep-sequenced in the study. Patients were enrolled under clinicaltrials.gov protocols 00001620, 01623167, 00001397, 00071045, 00081523 and 00961064 in the USA. Ficoll-Paque density gradient centrifugation was used to isolate peripheral blood mononuclear cells. CD4+ and CD8+ T cells were sorted by FACS or magnetic beads before DNA extraction.

Genomic DNA was used as template for profiling of TCR beta VDJ combinations and CDR3 sequences. An Illumina HiSeq 2000 was used for TCR repertoire sequencing. From the authors' description of their analysis: Repertoire assessment relied on Simpson's diversity index, CDR3 size and DJ length profiles, and TRBV/TRBJ rearrangement plots. The most abundant DNA sequence in the deep sequencing data was taken as the immunodominant clone. CDR3 amino acid sequences were screened for sharing across subjects and were compared with published repertoires and the VDJdb database. TCRdb trimmed public reads at Q25 via fastp, called clones via MiXCR and kept in-frame beta chains. Duplicate CDR3 protein sequences are folded into a single record with the most common DNA and genes. The V and J calls here are based on TCRdb, not the publication. The sample has approximately 130,000 distinct CDR3 sequences on record, less than 50% of them singletons. More than 2.5% of the sample is held by the ten biggest clonotypes.

The sample belongs to a study of CD8+CD57+ T cells in acquired aplastic anemia (dated by TCRdb to the late 2010s). Notes on the research overall: A mean of about 3.2 ug of DNA, ranging from roughly 0.19 to 27.4 ug, was extracted from sorted CD4+ and CD8+ cells. CD8+CD57+ expansion was defined as a frequency above the mean frequency observed in healthy subjects. Beyond this particular receptor, the publication reports: CD8+ Simpson's diversity did not differ significantly between patients and healthy controls (P=0.060). Fewer than 35 CD8+ CDR3 sequences were found to be shared between patients and controls, but these sequences appeared to be highly expressed in patients and within the immunodominant clones of the patients.

The germline V gene (reference sequence) specifies LNHDA as CDR1 and SQIVND as CDR2. The CDR3 covers 17 residues, taking in both the cysteine and the phenylalanine. Only the CDR3 DNA stays, 51 bases, in frame from base 1. Germline trimming: 3 bases from V, 0 bases from J; junction bases outside gene matches: 7. The receptor chain draws on TRBV19 and TRBJ2-3; TRBD2 fits 9 bases in the junction. The TCR originated in a human donor with aplastic anemia. Source material: sorted CD4+, CD8+, or CD8+CD57+ T cells (not recorded which) from PBMCs. Here is the DNA: TGTGCCAGTAGTATTACCGGACTAGCGACTAGCACAGATACGCAGTATTTT. The resulting protein is CASSITGLATSTDTQYF.